The 28 T cell receptor beta chains given below trace back to one sample, sequenced in a study of blood T cell repertoires in COVID-19. Only in-frame clones appear in the TCRdb table, and some are missing; sequencing was by immunoSEQ multiplex PCR. The table has 250,000 to 350,000 clones, 88% seen once; the top ten hold about 11%. Sequencing was performed on peripheral blood. The receptors originated from a woman aged 30 to 39 with COVID-19, enrolled during active disease.

The chain is built from TRBV27 and TRBJ2-1, with D possibly TRBD2 on 6 matching bases. Trimming took off 8 bases at V and 7 bases at J, with 21 bases between the two ends. The CDR3 loop spans 15 amino acids. Germline values: CDR1 MNHEY, CDR2 SMNVEV (reference sequence). CDR3 sequence (DNA): TGTGCCAGCCGGACTATATTCGGGCTAGGGAATGAGCAGTTCTTC. This encodes CASRTIFGLGNEQFF.

The V gene is TRBV6-5, the J gene TRBJ2-3; D is undetermined. V was pared by 7 bases and J by 2 bases, with 10 bases between. In germline, CDR1 is MNHEY, CDR2 SVGAGI. This CDR3 is built from 13 residues. CDR3 nucleotide sequence: TGTGCCAGCACGAACCCCTACACAGATACGCAGTATTTT. Encoded protein: CASTNPYTDTQYF.

This chain uses TRBV9 with TRBJ2-6; weak D call: TRBD1 (5 bases). This CDR3 has 17 residues. Trimming cost V 2 bases and J 0 bases, with 12 bases left between them. In germline, CDR1 is SGDLS, CDR2 YYNGEE. The CDR3 region is CASSVGQRSSGANVLTF. CDR3 in DNA: TGTGCCAGCAGCGTTGGACAAAGAAGCTCTGGGGCCAACGTCCTGACTTTC.

This chain links TRBV19 with TRBJ2-5; D is uncertain. The germline CDR1 and CDR2 sequences are LNHDA and SQIVND (reference sequence). This CDR3 is 14 amino acids long. V dropped 4 bases and J dropped 1 base, with 10 bases sitting between them. In nucleotides, the CDR3 is TGTGCCAGTAGTACCGGGTCCTTCCAAGAGACCCAGTACTTC. Translation gives CASSTGSFQETQYF.

The V and J genes are TRBV4-1 and TRBJ1-3; 8 bases map to TRBD1. The CDR3 has 15 residues. Germline V gives CDR1 MGHRA, CDR2 YSYEKL. Germline trimming cut 4 bases from V and 5 bases from J; bases unmatched to any gene: 7. The CDR3 nucleotides are TGCGCCAGCAGCCCTGGGACAGGAGGGAGAAACACCATATATTTT. Residues: CASSPGTGGRNTIYF.

This clone was seen only once. The chain has TRBV14 and TRBJ2-7; D is unclear. Germline CDR1 reads SGHDN; CDR2 reads FVKESK. The CDR3 is made up of 12 amino acids. V was trimmed by 2 bases and J by 4 bases, leaving 6 bases between them. The CDR3 protein is CASSQSGYEQYF. CDR3 sequence (DNA): TGTGCCAGCAGCCAATCCGGGTACGAGCAGTACTTC. The full variable domain, with the rest looked up from reference TRBV14 and TRBJ2-7, is EAGVTQFPSHSVIEKGQTVTLRCDPISGHDNLYWYRRVMGKEIKFLLHFVKESKQDESGMPNNRFLAERTGGTYSTLKVQPAELEDSGVYFCASSQSGYEQYFGPGTRLTVT.

The table lists this clone with a count of one. The V gene is TRBV12-3 or TRBV12-4, the J gene TRBJ2-3; 7 bases agree with TRBD2. The junction had 3 bases not matched to a gene; V was cut back by 6 bases and J by 6 bases. The CDR3 covers 12 residues. Written as DNA, the CDR3 is TGTGCCAGCAGGTTACTAGCGGATACGCAGTATTTT. Translated: CASRLLADTQYF.

V is TRBV6-1 and J is TRBJ2-7; D ambiguous. CDR1 MNHNS and CDR2 SASEGT come from the germline V gene. CDR3 size: 12 residues. V dropped 3 bases and J dropped 4 bases, with 7 bases sitting between them. The CDR3 bases are TGTGCCAGCAGTGACCCCTCTTACGAGCAGTACTTC. It yields the protein CASSDPSYEQYF.

This chain links TRBV24-1 with TRBJ2-2; 8 bases map to TRBD2. V shed 9 bases, J shed 0 bases, and the junction held 2 bases outside the gene matches. Germline V CDR1 and CDR2: KGHDR, SFDVKD. The CDR3 sequence is 14 residues long. The CDR3 here is CATQTSANTGELFF. In nucleotides, the CDR3 is TGTGCCACCCAGACTAGCGCGAACACCGGGGAGCTGTTTTTT.

V and J are TRBV5-1 and TRBJ1-6, with TRBD1 as a possible D gene (6 bases). The CDR3 runs to 16 residues. Germline V gene data show CDR1 as SGHRS and CDR2 as YFSETQ. V was cut by 4 bases and J by 0 bases, with 11 bases left in between. The CDR3 nucleotides read TGCGCCAGCAGCCCGGACAGCCTCTCCTATAATTCACCCCTCCACTTT. This codes for CASSPDSLSYNSPLHF.

The V and J genes are TRBV28 and TRBJ1-4, with D unresolved. Germline V CDR1 and CDR2: MDHEN, SYDVKM. The CDR3 is 15 amino acids. V was pared by 7 bases and J by 0 bases, with 12 bases between. CDR3 DNA: TGTGCCAGCACCACCGAGGGTGCAACTAATGAAAAACTGTTTTTT. It translates to CASTTEGATNEKLFF.

The chain carries TRBV27 and TRBJ1-1; the D is unclear. Germline-derived CDR1 and CDR2 are MNHEY and SMNVEV (reference sequence). The V and J ends lost 2 bases and 0 bases respectively, with 7 bases between them. The length of the CDR3 is 14 residues. In DNA form, the CDR3 reads TGTGCCAGCAGTTTAGCAGGTGTGAACACTGAAGCTTTCTTT. This encodes CASSLAGVNTEAFF.

The chain recombines TRBV5-6 with TRBJ2-7; 12 bases line up with TRBD1. The CDR3 has 16 residues. The germline gives CDR1 SGHDT, CDR2 YYEEEE. The V and J ends lost 0 bases and 0 bases, in that order; junction bases with no gene match: 1. In DNA, the CDR3 is TGTGCCAGCAGCTTGGGGGACAGGGGGCACTCCTACGAGCAGTACTTC. Translating gives CASSLGDRGHSYEQYF.

The V and J genes are TRBV7-2 and TRBJ2-1; 12 bases are shared with TRBD2. CDR3 length equals 18 residues. Germline V gene sequence: CDR1 SGHTA, CDR2 FQGNSA. V lost 4 bases to trimming and J lost 0 bases; unmatched junction nucleotides: 7. The CDR3 loop reads CASSSGTSGRSSYNEQFF. The CDR3 DNA is TGTGCCAGCAGCTCCGGGACTAGCGGGCGAAGCTCCTACAATGAGCAGTTCTTC.

V is TRBV25-1 and J is TRBJ2-7, with 13 positions matching TRBD2. The CDR3 runs to 16 residues. CDR1 MGHDK and CDR2 SYGVNS come from the germline V gene. V dropped 3 bases and J dropped 6; count of bases not matched to a gene: 8. The CDR3 loop reads CASSESLAGGRGEQYF. CDR3 bases: TGTGCCAGCAGTGAGTCACTAGCGGGAGGGCGAGGCGAGCAGTACTTC.

The rearrangement uses TRBV5-1 and TRBJ2-1; 7 bases are a match to TRBD1. Germline trimming cut 2 bases from V and 5 bases from J; bases unmatched to any gene: 4. CDR3 length equals 14 residues. Germline V gene lookup returns CDR1 SGHRS and CDR2 YFSETQ. CDR3: CASSLGGFHNEQFF. CDR3 in DNA: TGCGCCAGCAGCTTAGGGGGCTTTCACAATGAGCAGTTCTTC.

The rearrangement links TRBV5-6 to TRBJ1-3; perhaps TRBD1 as D (6 bases). CDR1 SGHDT and CDR2 YYEEEE come from the germline V gene. This CDR3 region has 17 residues. V was pared by 3 bases and J by 0 bases, with 16 bases between. The CDR3 nucleotides read TGTGCCAGCAGCTCGGACAGAGAAGGATTCTCTGGAAACACCATATATTTT. It yields the protein CASSSDREGFSGNTIYF.

This rearrangement joins TRBV10-3 to TRBJ2-1, with TRBD2 matching over 8 bases. The CDR3 sequence is 15 residues long. The V gene end was trimmed by 2 bases and the J gene end by 4 bases; junction bases not matched to a gene: 4. Germline assignment: CDR1 ENHRY and CDR2 SYGVKD. The CDR3 DNA reads as TGTGCCATCAGTGAGAGAAGCGGGGGATACAATGAGCAGTTCTTC. As protein: CAISERSGGYNEQFF.

The chain has TRBV6-2 or TRBV6-3 and TRBJ2-7, with a weak D call TRBD1 (6 bases). V was pared by 0 bases and J by 4 bases, with 22 bases between. The CDR3 has 18 residues. CDR1 is MNHEY and CDR2 is SVGEGT in the germline V gene. This chain's CDR3 is CASSYSIGPGRGRYEQYF. The CDR3 region has the DNA TGTGCCAGCAGTTACTCGATTGGGCCAGGCAGGGGAAGGTACGAGCAGTACTTC.

This chain connects TRBV5-4 to TRBJ2-5, with D possibly matching TRBD1 (5 bases). Per the germline V gene, CDR1 is SGHNT and CDR2 is YYREEE (reference sequence). The CDR3 is 16 residues long. The germline V and J ends were trimmed by 4 bases and 0 bases, with 16 bases remaining between them. In nucleotides, the CDR3 is TGTGCCAGCAGCGGGTTAAGGGTAGGGGACCAAGAGACCCAGTACTTC. It encodes CASSGLRVGDQETQYF.

This clone occurred once. The rearrangement joins TRBV29-1 to TRBJ2-2; TRBD2 matches at 14 bases. This CDR3 region has 17 residues. J was trimmed by 2 bases and V by 5 bases; bases with no gene match: 7. Germline CDR1 and CDR2: SQVTM and ANQGSEA. The CDR3 sequence is CSVLAGTSGSNTGELFF. The CDR3 DNA sequence: TGCAGCGTTTTGGCCGGGACTAGCGGGAGCAACACCGGGGAGCTGTTTTTT.

J is TRBJ1-1 and V is TRBV3-1 (or the pseudogene TRBV3-2); D possibly corresponds to TRBD1 (6 bases). CDR1 is LGHDT, CDR2 YNNKEL, per germline (reference sequence). V was trimmed by 6 bases and J by 4 bases, leaving 12 bases between them. CDR3 length equals 13 residues. The CDR3 reads CASRPGAGTEAFF. Here the CDR3 DNA reads TGTGCCAGCAGACCAGGGGCAGGCACTGAAGCTTTCTTT.

The chain combines TRBV2 with TRBJ1-5, with D unclear. Germline CDR1 SNHLY, CDR2 FYNNEI. CDR3 size: 13 residues. V dropped 6 bases and J dropped 4 bases, with 10 bases sitting between them. The CDR3 DNA is TGTGCCAGCAGGGCTGAGGGTAATCAGCCCCAGCATTTT. It specifies CASRAEGNQPQHF. Full variable domain (rest looked up from reference TRBV2 and TRBJ1-5): EPEVTQTPSHQVTQMGQEVILRCVPISNHLYFYWYRQILGQKVEFLVSFYNNEISEKSEIFDDQFSVERPDGSNFTLKIRSTKLEDSAMYFCASRAEGNQPQHFGDGTRLSIL.

This clone was recorded only once. This sample includes further DNA sequences coding for the same CDR3. This chain joins TRBV5-6 and TRBJ1-3; no clear D gene. V shed 1 base and J shed 0 bases, with 8 bases lying between them. Germline V gene lookup returns CDR1 SGHDT and CDR2 YYEEEE. The CDR3 sequence is 15 residues long. CDR3 residues: CASSLIGGSGNTIYF. CDR3 in DNA: TGTGCCAGCAGCTTGATCGGAGGCTCTGGAAACACCATATATTTT.

The rearrangement uses TRBV4-3 and TRBJ2-1; 9 bases line up with TRBD1. The V gene end was trimmed by 4 bases and the J gene end by 1 base; junction bases not matched to a gene: 2. The CDR3 covers 15 residues. Per the germline V gene, CDR1 is LGHNA and CDR2 is YSLEER. This CDR3 is CASSRDRGSYNEQFF. Written as DNA, the CDR3 is TGCGCCAGCAGCCGAGACAGGGGGTCCTACAATGAGCAGTTCTTC.

This chain joins TRBV6-5 and TRBJ2-1, with TRBD2 matching 11 bases. The CDR3 length is 15 residues. The germline V gene encodes CDR1 MNHEY and CDR2 SVGAGI. The trim removed 7 bases at V and 6 bases at J, leaving 8 bases unmatched. CDR3 sequence (DNA): TGTGCCAGCACCATAGCGGGGGGGGCGGGCAATGAGCAGTTCTTC. Encoded protein: CASTIAGGAGNEQFF.

The CDR3 loop is CASSQEPGRYEQYF. In DNA, the CDR3 is TGCGCCAGCAGCCAAGAACCCGGGAGATACGAGCAGTACTTC. V usage is TRBV4-1 and J usage is TRBJ2-7; weak D call: TRBD2 (6 bases). Germline assignment: CDR1 MGHRA and CDR2 YSYEKL. The CDR3 is made up of 14 amino acids. Trimming took 0 bases from V and 4 from J, leaving 10 bases between them.

The chain couples TRBV3-1 (or the pseudogene TRBV3-2) to TRBJ2-3; 12 bases fit TRBD2. Looked up from germline, CDR1 is LGHDT and CDR2 is YNNKEL (reference sequence). This CDR3 is 17 amino acids long. The V and J ends lost 0 bases and 6 bases, in that order; junction bases with no gene match: 7. CDR3 in amino acids: CASSQDGLAGFGDTQYF. CDR3 DNA sequence: TGTGCCAGCAGCCAAGATGGACTAGCGGGATTCGGGGATACGCAGTATTTT.